This entry lists 31 T cell receptor beta chains sequenced from one sample in a study of control samples from healthy donors and cancer patients. Sequencing used immunoSEQ multiplex PCR; TCRdb keeps in-frame clones, though not all of them. The sample has some 120,000 clones; 89% are singletons. Material for sequencing was blood. The receptors come from a man aged 50-59 years in good health.

The chain is built from TRBV19 and TRBJ1-1; D is uncertain. This CDR3 region has 15 residues. Germline CDR1 and CDR2: LNHDA and SQIVND (reference sequence). Trimming took off 2 bases at V and 5 bases at J, with 15 bases between the two ends. CDR3 in DNA: TGTGCCAGTAGTATAAGTTTGAGGGTAGGAACTGAAGCTTTCTTT. Protein: CASSISLRVGTEAFF.

The genes are TRBV10-3 and TRBJ1-1, with D unclear. This CDR3 is 14 amino acids long. Germline CDR1 reads ENHRY; CDR2 reads SYGVKD. V was clipped by 3 bases and J by 1 base, with 9 bases between them. The CDR3, as DNA: TGTGCCATCAGTGAAAGGCAGCAGAACACTGAAGCTTTCTTT. Protein: CAISERQQNTEAFF.

The chain joins TRBV7-2 to TRBJ2-7; D is ambiguous. The CDR3 loop spans 15 amino acids. The ends were cut back, 4 bases at V and 0 bases at J, with 13 bases in the middle. Germline CDR1 SGHTA, CDR2 FQGNSA. In DNA form, the CDR3 reads TGTGCCAGCAGCTCGACTCCTGGCTTCTCCTACGAGCAGTACTTC. It encodes CASSSTPGFSYEQYF.

J is TRBJ2-7 and V is TRBV9, with 7 bases fitting TRBD1. The CDR3 runs 15 residues. The V gene's germline CDR1 is SGDLS and CDR2 YYNGEE. J gave up 0 bases and V 0 bases, and 3 bases lay outside the gene matches. This CDR3 reads CASSVAGQSSYEQYF. The CDR3 bases are TGTGCCAGCAGCGTAGCGGGACAGAGCTCCTACGAGCAGTACTTC.

This clone was counted only a few times. This chain connects TRBV5-1 to TRBJ1-2, with 10 bases that match TRBD1. The V segment lost 2 bases and the J segment 6 bases; nucleotides outside the gene matches: 4. The germline gives CDR1 SGHRS, CDR2 YFSETQ. The CDR3 runs to 14 residues. This chain's CDR3 is CASSLRQGADGYTF. For the CDR3, the DNA is TGCGCCAGCAGCTTACGACAGGGGGCGGATGGCTACACCTTC. Looking up the rest from reference TRBV5-1 and TRBJ1-2 gives the full variable domain: KAGVTQTPRYLIKTRGQQVTLSCSPISGHRSVSWYQQTPGQGLQFLFEYFSETQRNKGNFPGRFSGRQFSNSRSEMNVSTLELGDSALYLCASSLRQGADGYTFGSGTRLTVV.

The chain joins TRBV9 to TRBJ2-3; no definite D call. Trimming took 2 bases from V and 5 from J, leaving 6 bases between them. The CDR3 spans 12 residues. Germline CDR1 SGDLS, CDR2 YYNGEE. CDR3 amino acids: CASSVTEDTQYF. CDR3 nucleotides: TGTGCCAGCAGCGTTACAGAAGATACGCAGTATTTT. Complete variable domain (other parts from reference TRBV9 and TRBJ2-3): DSGVTQTPKHLITATGQRVTLRCSPRSGDLSVYWYQQSLDQGLQFLIQYYNGEERAKGNILERFSAQQFPDLHSELNLSSLELGDSALYFCASSVTEDTQYFGPGTRLTVL.

The chain links TRBV29-1 to TRBJ1-5, with 11 bases lining up with TRBD1. V was pared by 3 bases and J by 6 bases, with 1 base of the junction left unmatched. Germline CDR1 SQVTM, CDR2 ANQGSEA. There are 13 residues in the CDR3. The CDR3: CSVEGTGGQPQHF. The CDR3 nucleotides read TGCAGCGTTGAGGGGACAGGGGGTCAGCCCCAGCATTTT. The full variable domain, its missing parts supplied by reference TRBV29-1 and TRBJ1-5, is SAVISQKPSRDICQRGTSLTIQCQVDSQVTMMFWYRQQPGQSLTLIATANQGSEATYESGFVIDKFPISRPNLTFSTLTVSNMSPEDSSIYLCSVEGTGGQPQHFGDGTRLSIL.

The chain employs TRBV4-3 and TRBJ1-1; possibly TRBD1 for D (6 bases). The V gene lost 0 bases and the J gene lost 4 bases, with 12 bases spanning the gap. CDR1 and CDR2 from the germline V gene are LGHNA and YSLEER. This CDR3 is 15 amino acids long. The CDR3 DNA reads TGCGCCAGCAGCCAAGAGGAGGGGGAGGTCACTGAAGCTTTCTTT. It is translated as CASSQEEGEVTEAFF.

The V call is TRBV7-2, the J call TRBJ2-5; D gene ambiguous. The V end was cut by 5 bases, the J end by 3 bases, with 10 bases between. In germline, CDR1 is SGHTA, CDR2 FQGNSA. This CDR3 spans 13 amino acids. The CDR3 DNA reads TGTGCCAGCAGCAACTCGCGTGAAGAGACCCAGTACTTC. It specifies CASSNSREETQYF.

The V and J genes are TRBV7-2 and TRBJ2-2, with 7 positions matching TRBD2. CDR1 is SGHTA, CDR2 FQGNSA, per germline. CDR3 length equals 17 residues. J gave up 0 bases and V 6 bases, and 10 bases lay outside the gene matches. CDR3 region: CASRPEASGANTGELFF. CDR3 DNA sequence: TGTGCCAGCAGACCCGAGGCTAGCGGCGCGAACACCGGGGAGCTGTTTTTT.

In this sample, this clone turned up a few times. V gene TRBV12-5 combines with J gene TRBJ2-2; D is unresolved. Germline lookup yields CDR1 LGHNT and CDR2 FRNRAP. The CDR3 contains 16 residues. The V gene lost 0 bases and the J gene lost 4 bases, with 12 bases spanning the gap. The chain's CDR3 is CASGLVGTAVTGELFF. The CDR3 coding sequence is TGTGCTAGTGGTTTGGTGGGAACAGCCGTCACCGGGGAGCTGTTTTTT.

CDR3 DNA sequence: TGTGCCAGCAGTCGGGGACTTGGGGAGGGATATTCACCCCTCCACTTT. Encoded protein: CASSRGLGEGYSPLHF. The chain combines TRBV6-2 or TRBV6-3 with TRBJ1-6, with D perhaps TRBD1 (5 bases). Looked up from germline, CDR1 is MNHEY and CDR2 is SVGEGT. The V gene lost 5 bases and the J gene lost 8 bases, with 19 bases spanning the gap. This CDR3 has 16 amino acids.

The V and J genes are TRBV9 and TRBJ1-2, with 8 bases that match TRBD1. CDR3 length: 14 residues. CDR1 and CDR2 from the germline V gene are SGDLS and YYNGEE. The V segment lost 0 bases and the J segment 5 bases; nucleotides outside the gene matches: 3. In nucleotides, the CDR3 is TGTGCCAGCAGCGTAGCCCAGGGGGCGTATGGCTACACCTTC. Its protein is CASSVAQGAYGYTF.

The CDR3 bases are TGTGCCAGCAGTGTCAGACAGGGGGCAAGCACAGATACGCAGTATTTT. Protein product: CASSVRQGASTDTQYF. The V and J genes are TRBV25-1 and TRBJ2-3; TRBD1 agrees at 10 bases. This CDR3 region has 16 residues. Germline trimming cut 4 bases from V and 0 bases from J; bases unmatched to any gene: 4. Looked up from germline, CDR1 is MGHDK and CDR2 is SYGVNS.

The CDR3 reads CASGLVKGPTTGEAFF. The CDR3 bases are TGTGCTAGTGGTTTGGTAAAGGGCCCTACTACGGGGGAAGCTTTCTTT. The rearrangement links TRBV12-5 to TRBJ1-1; D is unresolved. This CDR3 comprises 16 residues. Germline CDR1 reads LGHNT; CDR2 reads FRNRAP. Trimming took off 0 bases at V and 8 bases at J, with 19 bases between the two ends.

The chain combines TRBV20-1 with TRBJ2-7, with a possible D match to TRBD2 (5 bases). This CDR3 is 11 amino acids long. The germline V and J ends were trimmed by 4 bases and 9 bases, with 13 bases remaining between them. Germline values: CDR1 DFQATT, CDR2 SNEGSKA (reference sequence). CDR3 DNA sequence: TGCAGTGCTAAGACTATAGAGGGGCAGTACTTC. This gives the protein CSAKTIEGQYF.

This clone was found once. This chain joins TRBV29-1 and TRBJ1-1; 9 bases fit TRBD1. The CDR3 extends over 14 amino acids. Germline CDR1 SQVTM, CDR2 ANQGSEA. The ends lost 5 bases at V and 1 base at J; junction bases unmatched: 5. DNA of the CDR3: TGCAGCGTTCAACGGACAGGGGCGAACACTGAAGCTTTCTTT. Protein product: CSVQRTGANTEAFF.

This clone appeared a few times. This chain joins TRBV27 and TRBJ2-7, with 8 bases lining up with TRBD2. The V gene's germline CDR1 is MNHEY and CDR2 SMNVEV (reference sequence). Trimming at V came to 5 bases and at J to 3 bases, leaving 9 bases not matched to a gene. The CDR3 is 15 amino acids. This CDR3 reads CASSPPRGGFYEQYF. The CDR3 region has the DNA TGTGCCAGCAGTCCCCCCCGGGGGGGCTTCTACGAGCAGTACTTC.

The chain is built from TRBV6-5 and TRBJ2-2; D is ambiguous. The germline V and J ends were trimmed by 0 bases and 4 bases, with 9 bases remaining between them. Germline V CDR1 and CDR2: MNHEY, SVGAGI. The CDR3 spans 15 residues. This chain's CDR3 is CASSYSTHLTGELFF. The CDR3 bases are TGTGCCAGCAGTTACTCGACCCATCTCACCGGGGAGCTGTTTTTT.

This chain connects TRBV6-1 to TRBJ2-6; D ambiguous. The germline gives CDR1 MNHNS, CDR2 SASEGT. This CDR3 spans 17 amino acids. The V end lost 1 base, the J end lost 0 bases, and 10 bases lay between the germline ends. The CDR3: CASSEEASFSGANVLTF. The CDR3 coding sequence is TGTGCCAGCAGTGAAGAAGCTTCTTTCTCTGGGGCCAACGTCCTGACTTTC.

The genes are TRBV6-5 and TRBJ1-1; D possibly corresponds to TRBD1 (6 bases). V shed 0 bases and J shed 7 bases, with 9 bases lying between them. This CDR3 spans 13 amino acids. From germline, CDR1 is MNHEY and CDR2 SVGAGI. DNA for the CDR3: TGTGCCAGCAGTTACTCAGGGACATTTGAAGCTTTCTTT. The encoded protein is CASSYSGTFEAFF.

The chain carries TRBV24-1 and TRBJ2-2, with D possibly being TRBD2 (5 bases). Germline V gene data show CDR1 as KGHDR and CDR2 as SFDVKD. CDR3 length: 16 residues. The V end lost 0 bases, the J end lost 5 bases, and 12 bases lay between the germline ends. Here the CDR3 DNA reads TGTGCCACCAGTGATTTGGACGGCTCGGGGACCGGGGAGCTGTTTTTT. This codes for CATSDLDGSGTGELFF.

J is TRBJ1-2 and V is TRBV7-8; 8 positions agree with TRBD1. V was pared by 5 bases and J by 8 bases, with 16 bases of the junction left unmatched. This CDR3 is built from 16 residues. Per germline, CDR1 SGHVS and CDR2 FQNEAQ. CDR3 nucleotide sequence: TGTGCCAGCAGCGACCGGACCCGGACAGGGCCGTGGGGCTACACCTTC. Translation gives CASSDRTRTGPWGYTF. Looking up the rest from reference TRBV7-8 and TRBJ1-2 gives the full variable domain: GAGVSQSPRYKVAKRGQDVALRCDPISGHVSLFWYQQALGQGPEFLTYFQNEAQLDKSGLPSDRFFAERPEGSVSTLKIQRTQQEDSAVYLCASSDRTRTGPWGYTFGSGTRLTVV.

The V and J genes are TRBV4-1 and TRBJ2-2; D possibly uses TRBD1 or TRBD2 (6 bases each). The CDR3 runs to 18 residues. V shed 1 base and J shed 0 bases, with 15 bases lying between them. CDR1 is MGHRA and CDR2 is YSYEKL in the germline V gene. The CDR3 is CASSQVSGAASNTGELFF. The CDR3 region has the DNA TGCGCCAGCAGCCAAGTATCGGGGGCAGCGTCGAACACCGGGGAGCTGTTTTTT.

J is TRBJ1-5 and V is TRBV6-5; D gene ambiguous. CDR3 length equals 15 residues. The V gene's germline CDR1 is MNHEY and CDR2 SVGAGI. Trimming stripped 4 bases from V and 3 bases from J, with 13 bases between. The CDR3 bases are TGTGCCAGCAGTTCCCGGGCCGGACTCAATCAGCCCCAGCATTTT. Amino acids: CASSSRAGLNQPQHF.

The chain recombines TRBV7-2 with TRBJ2-3, with 10 nucleotides matching TRBD1. The J segment lost 4 bases and the V segment lost 2 bases, leaving 9 bases of the junction unmatched. The germline CDR1 and CDR2 sequences are SGHTA and FQGNSA. The CDR3 is made up of 17 amino acids. This CDR3 is CASSLRVWDRGSDTQYF. The CDR3, as DNA: TGTGCCAGCAGCTTAAGAGTCTGGGACAGGGGATCAGATACGCAGTATTTT.

The gene calls are TRBV27 and TRBJ1-1; D is perhaps TRBD1 (5 bases). CDR1 MNHEY and CDR2 SMNVEV come from the germline V gene (reference sequence). Trimming took off 7 bases at V and 4 bases at J, with 13 bases between the two ends. There are 13 residues in the CDR3. As DNA, the CDR3 is TGTGCCAGCAACCCCAGGGTCGGCACTGAAGCTTTCTTT. It encodes CASNPRVGTEAFF.

The chain carries TRBV24-1 and TRBJ2-3; D is unresolved. The CDR3 runs to 13 residues. Germline V lookup: CDR1 KGHDR, CDR2 SFDVKD. Trimming left V 2 bases short and J 1 base short, with 3 bases between. The CDR3 DNA sequence: TGTGCCACCAGTGATTGGCGCACAGATACGCAGTATTTT. It codes for CATSDWRTDTQYF.

In its sample, this clone was seen once. The chain has TRBV9 and TRBJ2-5, with 8 nucleotides matching TRBD1. Germline CDR1 and CDR2: SGDLS and YYNGEE. The CDR3 has 15 residues. The J segment lost 2 bases and the V segment lost 3 bases, leaving 6 bases of the junction unmatched. The CDR3 sequence is CASSEADREQETQYF. CDR3 in DNA: TGTGCCAGCAGCGAAGCGGACAGGGAGCAAGAGACCCAGTACTTC. The full variable domain, rest sourced from reference TRBV9 and TRBJ2-5, is DSGVTQTPKHLITATGQRVTLRCSPRSGDLSVYWYQQSLDQGLQFLIQYYNGEERAKGNILERFSAQQFPDLHSELNLSSLELGDSALYFCASSEADREQETQYFGPGTRLLVL.

J is TRBJ2-5 and V is TRBV5-1; TRBD1 aligns across 8 bases. Germline V CDR1 and CDR2: SGHRS, YFSETQ. The CDR3 length is 14 residues. V dropped 3 bases and J dropped 3; count of bases not matched to a gene: 4. CDR3 sequence: CASSSQGAKETQYF. CDR3 in DNA: TGCGCCAGCAGCTCTCAGGGGGCGAAAGAGACCCAGTACTTC.

This rearrangement joins TRBV6-5 to TRBJ1-2; D is unclear. V lost 5 bases, J lost 0 bases, and 13 bases lay in between. Germline lookup yields CDR1 MNHEY and CDR2 SVGAGI. The CDR3 spans 15 residues. CDR3 nucleotides: TGTGCCAGCAGTCTAGAAAAGGGAGCTAACTATGGCTACACCTTC. The encoded protein is CASSLEKGANYGYTF.